Each of the 11 T cell receptor beta chains below was sequenced from the same sample in a study of T cell repertoires in cytomegalovirus infection. Using its own MiXCR run on the reads, TCRdb lists one record per CDR3 protein. The table has about 330,000 distinct CDR3 sequences, 8% to 10% seen once. Sequences were obtained from PBMCs. These receptors were obtained from a human donor in good health (CMV status not recorded). Some clones in this sample may be carry-over from other donors' samples.

The V gene is TRBV7-1, the J gene TRBJ2-5, with a tentative D call TRBD2 (5 bases). TRBV7-1 is an ORF, and what it does is uncertain. V was shortened by 7 bases and J by 7 bases, with 19 bases between the two germline ends. CDR3 length: 14 residues. The CDR3 nucleotides read TGTGCCAGCACCCCGGGCGGAGCTGCGGGGACCCAGTACTTC. Translation: CASTPGGAAGTQYF.

This clonotype was counted at least ten times. The rearrangement joins TRBV7-2 to TRBJ2-1, with D perhaps TRBD1 or TRBD2 (5 bases each). Trimming took 3 bases from V and 2 from J, leaving 11 bases between them. Germline V gene lookup returns CDR1 SGHTA and CDR2 FQGNSA. The CDR3 consists of 15 residues. The CDR3 region has the DNA TGTGCCAGCAGCTTCCGGGACGGACCCTACAATGAGCAGTTCTTC. As protein: CASSFRDGPYNEQFF.

This clonotype was observed a few times. The chain couples TRBV7-9 to TRBJ1-1; a weak D match, TRBD1 (5 bases). The CDR3 sequence is 14 residues long. CDR1 and CDR2 (germline): SEHNR, FQNEAQ (reference sequence). Trimming removed 3 bases from V and 5 bases from J, with 13 bases in between. The CDR3 reads CASSFGTMGTEAFF. DNA for the CDR3: TGTGCCAGCAGCTTTGGGACCATGGGTACTGAAGCTTTCTTT.

This clonotype was found a few times. This chain joins TRBV7-2 and TRBJ2-7; D tentatively reads TRBD1 or TRBD2 (5 bases each). V was trimmed by 5 bases and J by 3 bases, leaving 14 bases between them. Germline V gene sequence: CDR1 SGHTA, CDR2 FQGNSA. This CDR3 is 14 amino acids long. CDR3 sequence reads: CASSLPGPRYEQYF. The DNA of the CDR3 is TGTGCCAGCAGCCTCCCGGGACCCCGCTACGAGCAGTACTTC.

The rearrangement links TRBV14 to TRBJ2-1; the D is unclear. CDR1 and CDR2 from the germline V gene are SGHDN and FVKESK. The ends were cut back, 4 bases at V and 5 bases at J, with 15 bases in the middle. The CDR3 is 15 amino acids. CDR3 in amino acids: CASSLEEGRNNEQFF. The CDR3 nucleotides read TGTGCCAGCAGCCTAGAGGAAGGAAGAAACAATGAGCAGTTCTTC. Full variable domain (remainder filled in from reference TRBV14 and TRBJ2-1): EAGVTQFPSHSVIEKGQTVTLRCDPISGHDNLYWYRRVMGKEIKFLLHFVKESKQDESGMPNNRFLAERTGGTYSTLKVQPAELEDSGVYFCASSLEEGRNNEQFFGPGTRLTVL.

As concerns this clonotype: The germline gene is not matched at one end of the junction; a read error may be the cause. V usage is TRBV28 and J usage is TRBJ2-6; 9 nucleotides align to TRBD1. The CDR3 has 17 amino acids. The V gene's germline CDR1 is MDHEN and CDR2 SYDVKM. The DNA for the CDR3 is TGTGCCAGCAGTTTAGAGGCACAGGGGGCTGGGGTCAACGTCCTGACTTTC. Its protein is CASSLEAQGAGVNVLTF.

This clonotype was counted only a few times. An end of the junction does not agree with germline; a read error may underlie this. The chain is built from TRBV7-2 and TRBJ1-1; D remains unclear. The CDR3 is 13 amino acids. CDR1 SGHTA and CDR2 FQGNSA come from the germline V gene. CDR3 coding DNA: TGTGCCAGCAGGTTAGAGGCGGCCCCAGGAGCTTTCTTT. It is translated as CASRLEAAPGAFF.

The chain is built from TRBV4-1 and TRBJ2-1; 7 positions match TRBD2. The CDR3 totals 18 residues. Germline CDR1 MGHRA, CDR2 YSYEKL. Trimming removed 0 bases from V and 4 bases from J; junction bases left unmatched: 12. The CDR3 DNA reads TGCGCCAGCAGCCAAGAGTCTCCCTTAATCGGGGGGTACAATGAGCAGTTCTTC. Protein sequence: CASSQESPLIGGYNEQFF.

This clonotype was recorded at least ten times. This chain uses TRBV7-2 with TRBJ2-7; 15 bases line up with TRBD2. CDR3 length: 16 amino acids. Germline loops: CDR1 SGHTA, CDR2 FQGNSA. V dropped 4 bases and J dropped 7; count of bases not matched to a gene: 8. CDR3 residues: CASSYGLAGGPREQYF. CDR3 coding DNA: TGTGCCAGCAGCTACGGACTAGCGGGAGGGCCAAGGGAGCAGTACTTC.

This chain links TRBV20-1 with TRBJ1-1; 9 nucleotides line up with TRBD1. Trimming cost V 6 bases and J 10 bases; bases outside gene matches: 12. The CDR3 is 13 residues long. Looked up from germline, CDR1 is DFQATT and CDR2 is SNEGSKA (reference sequence). This CDR3 is CSAAGTGQFGAFF. The CDR3 DNA reads TGCAGTGCCGCCGGGACAGGGCAATTCGGAGCTTTCTTT.

A few counts support this clonotype. The CDR3 DNA follows: TGTGCCAGCAGCCAGGCGGCCATGGGCACCGGGGAGCTGTTTTTT. Protein sequence: CASSQAAMGTGELFF. V and J are TRBV7-6 and TRBJ2-2; D remains unclear. The CDR3 has 15 amino acids. Germline CDR1 reads SGHVS; CDR2 reads FNYEAQ. Between the trimmed V and J ends, which lost 5 bases and 4 bases, there was a span of 14 bases.